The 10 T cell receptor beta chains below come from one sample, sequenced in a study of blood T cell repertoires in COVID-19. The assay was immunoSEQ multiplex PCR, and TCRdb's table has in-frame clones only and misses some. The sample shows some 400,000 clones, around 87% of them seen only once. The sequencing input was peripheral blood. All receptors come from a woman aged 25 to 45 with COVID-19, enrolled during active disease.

CDR3 nucleotide sequence: TGTGCCAGCAGCTTAGGTGCCCAAGGGAGCAAAAACATTCAGTACTTC. Amino acids: CASSLGAQGSKNIQYF. The V gene is TRBV7-9, the J gene TRBJ2-4; a possible D gene is TRBD2 (5 bases). The V gene's germline CDR1 is SEHNR and CDR2 FQNEAQ (reference sequence). V lost 1 base and J lost 3, with 13 bases in between. The length of the CDR3 is 16 residues.

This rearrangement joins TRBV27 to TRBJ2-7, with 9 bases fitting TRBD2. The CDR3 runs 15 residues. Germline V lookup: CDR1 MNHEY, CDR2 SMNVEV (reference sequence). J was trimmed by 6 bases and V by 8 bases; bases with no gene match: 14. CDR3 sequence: CASSTLSGSGGEQYF. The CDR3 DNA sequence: TGTGCCAGCTCAACCCTTAGCGGGAGCGGTGGCGAGCAGTACTTC.

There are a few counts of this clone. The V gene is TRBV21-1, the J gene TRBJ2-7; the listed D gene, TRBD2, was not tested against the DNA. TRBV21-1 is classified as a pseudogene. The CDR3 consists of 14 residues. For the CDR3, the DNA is TGTGCCAGCAGCATCCGCGGGGGGGAATACGAGCAGTACTTC. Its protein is CASSIRGGEYEQYF.

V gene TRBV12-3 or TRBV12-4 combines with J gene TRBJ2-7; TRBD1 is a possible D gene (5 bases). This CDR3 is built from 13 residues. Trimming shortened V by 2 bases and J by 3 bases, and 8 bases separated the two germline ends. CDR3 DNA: TGTGCCAGCAGTTTATGGCAGGGCTACGAGCAGTACTTC. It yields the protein CASSLWQGYEQYF.

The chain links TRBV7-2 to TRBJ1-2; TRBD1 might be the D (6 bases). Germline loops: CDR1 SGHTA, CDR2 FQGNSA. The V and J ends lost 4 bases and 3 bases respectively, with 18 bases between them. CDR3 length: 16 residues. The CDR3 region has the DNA TGTGCCAGCAGCTCCAAGACACAACAGGGCCACTATGGCTACACCTTC. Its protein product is CASSSKTQQGHYGYTF. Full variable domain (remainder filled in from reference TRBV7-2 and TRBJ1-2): GAGVSQSPSNKVTEKGKDVELRCDPISGHTALYWYRQSLGQGLEFLIYFQGNSAPDKSGLPSDRFSAERTGGSVSTLTIQRTQQEDSAVYLCASSSKTQQGHYGYTFGSGTRLTVV.

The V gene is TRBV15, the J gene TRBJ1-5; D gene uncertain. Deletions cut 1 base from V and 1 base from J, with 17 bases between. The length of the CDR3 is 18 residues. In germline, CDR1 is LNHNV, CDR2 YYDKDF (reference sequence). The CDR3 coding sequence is TGTGCCACCAGCAGAGTCACTTCGCCAACCTGGAGCAATCAGCCCCAGCATTTT. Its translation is CATSRVTSPTWSNQPQHF.

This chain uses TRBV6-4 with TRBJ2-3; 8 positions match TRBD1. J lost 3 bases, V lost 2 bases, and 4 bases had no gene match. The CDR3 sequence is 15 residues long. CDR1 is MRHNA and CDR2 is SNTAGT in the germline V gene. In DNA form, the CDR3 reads TGTGCCAGCAGTGACGAGACAGGGGCGACAGATACGCAGTATTTT. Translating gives CASSDETGATDTQYF.

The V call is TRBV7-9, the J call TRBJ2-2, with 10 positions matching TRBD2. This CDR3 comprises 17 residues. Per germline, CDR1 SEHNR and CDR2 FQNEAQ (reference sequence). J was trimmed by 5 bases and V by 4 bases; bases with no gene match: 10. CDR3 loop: CASSSSLAGVGTGELFF. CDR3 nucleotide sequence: TGTGCCAGCAGCTCCTCTCTAGCGGGAGTTGGTACCGGGGAGCTGTTTTTT.

The chain's CDR3 is CASSKQLNRGANEKLFF. CDR3 bases: TGTGCCAGCAGCAAGCAGCTCAACAGGGGAGCTAATGAAAAACTGTTTTTT. The rearrangement links TRBV21-1 to TRBJ1-4; the listed D gene, TRBD1, was not tested against the DNA. TRBV21-1 represents a pseudogene. CDR3 length: 17 residues.

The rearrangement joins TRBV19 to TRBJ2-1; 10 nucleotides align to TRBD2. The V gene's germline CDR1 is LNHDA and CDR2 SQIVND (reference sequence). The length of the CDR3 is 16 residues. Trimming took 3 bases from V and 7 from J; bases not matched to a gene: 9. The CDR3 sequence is CASSMIPSGSRNEQFF. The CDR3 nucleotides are TGTGCCAGTAGTATGATCCCTAGCGGGAGTAGAAATGAGCAGTTCTTC.